The sequence of this T cell receptor (beta chain) was determined in a study of blood T cells in healthy people across ages. The wider study: Roughly one uniquely barcoded beta molecule per two T cells was captured.

A word on this clonotype: Antigen unknown.

The CDR3 runs 13 residues. CDR1 DFQATT and CDR2 SNEGSKA come from the germline V gene (reference sequence). Trimming removed 3 bases at V and 3 bases at J, with 11 bases between. Overall study findings and caveats: Older age coincided with a roughly linear decline in TCR beta diversity per million T cells. Those diversity estimates obtained from one million T cells were thought to be underestimates.

A second PCR, run for about 7 to 12 cycles, used a sample-barcoded 5' primer plus a J-beta primer mix. TCRdb fed the 5' RACE reads into MiXCR, producing one record per CDR3 protein. The sample includes 1.4 million or so distinct CDR3 sequences, less than 45% of them seen just once. This sequence joins TRBV20-1 and TRBJ2-5, with D possibly being TRBD1 (5 bases). The source is a woman between 18 and 29 years old in good health. Sample: blood. The chain's CDR3 is CSASLLGEETQYF. CDR3 bases: TGCAGTGCTAGCCTCCTAGGGGAAGAGACCCAGTACTTC.